These 29 T cell receptor beta chains originate from one sample sequenced in a study of cytomegalovirus exposure and HLA in healthy donors. The PCR contained 60 Vbeta and 13 Jbeta primers. Produced via immunoSEQ multiplex PCR; TCRdb's table is partial and in-frame only. In total, the table holds 50,000 to 60,000 clones. The sequencing input was PBMCs. These receptors were collected from a woman in her forties or fifties in good health and CMV-seropositive.

The J gene is TRBJ1-2, the V gene TRBV9; tentative D call: TRBD1 (5 bases). Between the trimmed V and J ends, which lost 0 bases and 8 bases, there was a span of 14 bases. The CDR3 extends over 14 amino acids. CDR1 SGDLS and CDR2 YYNGEE come from the germline V gene. The CDR3 sequence is CASSVGMGGMGYTF. In DNA, the CDR3 is TGTGCCAGCAGCGTAGGGATGGGGGGGATGGGCTACACCTTC.

The chain links TRBV4-3 to TRBJ2-5; D gene unclear. Germline CDR1 LGHNA, CDR2 YSLEER. The CDR3 runs to 16 residues. Trimming left V 2 bases short and J 2 bases short, with 15 bases between. The CDR3 region is CASSQRRSDWQETQYF. The CDR3 DNA reads as TGCGCCAGCAGCCAAAGAAGGTCAGACTGGCAAGAGACCCAGTACTTC.

J is TRBJ2-3 and V is TRBV9; weak D call: TRBD2 (5 bases). The CDR3 is 15 amino acids. Trimming took off 1 base at V and 2 bases at J, with 11 bases between the two ends. The germline CDR1 and CDR2 sequences are SGDLS and YYNGEE. CDR3 amino acids: CASSVRGQATDTQYF. CDR3 in DNA: TGTGCCAGCAGCGTACGCGGGCAAGCCACAGATACGCAGTATTTT.

This chain uses TRBV6-5 with TRBJ1-3; 8 bases align to TRBD1. This CDR3 contains 14 residues. J lost 3 bases, V lost 5 bases, and 3 bases had no gene match. Germline assignment: CDR1 MNHEY and CDR2 SVGAGI. The CDR3: CASSQGAYGNTIYF. The CDR3 DNA reads as TGTGCCAGCAGTCAGGGGGCGTATGGAAACACCATATATTTT.

For the CDR3, the DNA is TGTGCCAGCAGCTTGACGGGGGGCGCGGGAACTAATGAAAAACTGTTTTTT. Translating gives CASSLTGGAGTNEKLFF. The V call is TRBV5-6, the J call TRBJ1-4; D might be TRBD1 (6 bases). The CDR3 is made up of 17 amino acids. Trimming took 1 base from V and 1 from J, leaving 14 bases between them. Germline V gives CDR1 SGHDT, CDR2 YYEEEE. The entire variable domain, with the rest obtained from reference TRBV5-6 and TRBJ1-4, is as follows: DAGVTQSPTHLIKTRGQQVTLRCSPKSGHDTVSWYQQALGQGPQFIFQYYEEEERQRGNFPDRFSGHQFPNYSSELNVNALLLGDSALYLCASSLTGGAGTNEKLFFGSGTQLSVL.

V is TRBV6-5 and J is TRBJ1-4; D not certain. This CDR3 region has 14 residues. Between the trimmed V and J ends, which lost 5 bases and 0 bases, there was a span of 7 bases. The germline CDR1 and CDR2 sequences are MNHEY and SVGAGI. The CDR3 is CASSTSATNEKLFF. The CDR3 bases are TGTGCCAGCAGTACATCAGCAACTAATGAAAAACTGTTTTTT.

This chain connects TRBV28 to TRBJ1-4; the D gene is possibly TRBD1 (5 bases). V lost 1 base and J 1 base, leaving 7 bases between the germline ends. The CDR3 has 15 amino acids. In germline, CDR1 is MDHEN, CDR2 SYDVKM. The CDR3 nucleotides are TGTGCCAGCAGTTTATTCCAGGGAACTAATGAAAAACTGTTTTTT. As protein: CASSLFQGTNEKLFF.

V usage is TRBV5-5 and J usage is TRBJ2-7; weak D call: TRBD1 (6 bases). Germline loops: CDR1 SGHKS, CDR2 YYEKEE (reference sequence). This CDR3 contains 14 residues. Trimming took 0 bases from V and 3 from J, leaving 10 bases between them. The CDR3 loop is CASSLVGGVYEQYF. The CDR3, as DNA: TGTGCCAGCAGCTTGGTAGGGGGAGTCTACGAGCAGTACTTC. Supplemented by reference TRBV5-5 and TRBJ2-7, the full variable domain reads DAGVTQSPTHLIKTRGQQVTLRCSPISGHKSVSWYQQVLGQGPQFIFQYYEKEERGRGNFPDRFSARQFPNYSSELNVNALLLGDSALYLCASSLVGGVYEQYFGPGTRLTVT.

The rearrangement uses TRBV15 and TRBJ1-3; TRBD1 matches 7 bases. Losses at the gene ends were 3 bases for V and 4 bases for J; bases not matched to a gene: 6. CDR1 is LNHNV and CDR2 is YYDKDF in the germline V gene (reference sequence). CDR3 length: 15 amino acids. The CDR3 reads CATSSGGTVGNTIYF. CDR3 bases: TGTGCCACCAGCAGTGGGGGGACAGTGGGAAACACCATATATTTT.

The chain recombines TRBV28 with TRBJ2-2; the match to TRBD2 covers 9 bases. Germline V lookup: CDR1 MDHEN, CDR2 SYDVKM. V shed 2 bases and J 8 bases; nucleotides not matched to a gene: 6. The CDR3 is 15 amino acids. The CDR3 DNA follows: TGTGCCAGCAGTTTACGAGGCGGGAGGGTTGGGGAGCTGTTTTTT. This translates into CASSLRGGRVGELFF. Full variable domain (rest looked up from reference TRBV28 and TRBJ2-2): DVKVTQSSRYLVKRTGEKVFLECVQDMDHENMFWYRQDPGLGLRLIYFSYDVKMKEKGDIPEGYSVSREKKERFSLILESASTNQTSMYLCASSLRGGRVGELFFGEGSRLTVL.

The chain joins TRBV11-1 to TRBJ2-7, with 8 bases lining up with TRBD1. Germline V gives CDR1 SGHAT, CDR2 FQDESV (reference sequence). J was trimmed by 2 bases and V by 6 bases; bases with no gene match: 6. This CDR3 contains 14 residues. The CDR3 DNA follows: TGTGCCAGCAGACCCGGACAGGGAGCCTACGAGCAGTACTTC. It translates to CASRPGQGAYEQYF. Complete variable domain (other parts from reference TRBV11-1 and TRBJ2-7): EAEVAQSPRYKITEKSQAVAFWCDPISGHATLYWYRQILGQGPELLVQFQDESVVDDSQLPKDRFSAERLKGVDSTLKIQPAELGDSAMYLCASRPGQGAYEQYFGPGTRLTVT.

The chain combines TRBV4-1 with TRBJ1-1; D ambiguous. The CDR3 loop spans 15 amino acids. Germline CDR1 reads MGHRA; CDR2 reads YSYEKL. The V end was cut by 4 bases, the J end by 4 bases, with 16 bases between. The CDR3 DNA reads as TGCGCCAGCAGCCCCGACGAGGGCCGGGGCACTGAAGCTTTCTTT. Translation: CASSPDEGRGTEAFF.

The chain combines TRBV18 with TRBJ2-5, with 11 bases lining up with TRBD2. The J segment lost 3 bases and the V segment lost 0 bases, leaving 3 bases of the junction unmatched. Looked up from germline, CDR1 is KGHSH and CDR2 is LQKENI. CDR3 length: 16 residues. As DNA, the CDR3 is TGTGCCAGCTCACCACCCATAGCGGGAGGGAAAGAGACCCAGTACTTC. It yields the protein CASSPPIAGGKETQYF. The entire variable domain, with the rest obtained from reference TRBV18 and TRBJ2-5, is as follows: NAGVMQNPRHLVRRRGQEARLRCSPMKGHSHVYWYRQLPEEGLKFMVYLQKENIIDESGMPKERFSAEFPKEGPSILRIQQVVRGDSAAYFCASSPPIAGGKETQYFGPGTRLLVL.

This chain connects TRBV19 to TRBJ1-2; TRBD1 is a possible D gene (5 bases). The V gene's germline CDR1 is LNHDA and CDR2 SQIVND (reference sequence). The CDR3 length is 16 residues. V lost 0 bases, J lost 3 bases, and 14 bases lay in between. This CDR3 is CASSIEKEGPHYGYTF. As DNA, the CDR3 is TGTGCCAGTAGTATAGAGAAGGAGGGGCCCCACTATGGCTACACCTTC.

The rearrangement joins TRBV5-1 to TRBJ2-7; D unclear. Germline CDR1 reads SGHRS; CDR2 reads YFSETQ. The CDR3 has 14 amino acids. V lost 1 base and J lost 2, with 10 bases in between. The DNA of the CDR3 is TGCGCCAGCAGCTTGCACCCGAGCGCCTACGAGCAGTACTTC. Translation gives CASSLHPSAYEQYF.

This chain joins TRBV18 and TRBJ2-5; possible D gene TRBD2, 5 bases. The CDR3 loop spans 15 amino acids. V lost 3 bases to trimming and J lost 0 bases, with 11 bases between them. CDR1 is KGHSH and CDR2 is LQKENI in the germline V gene. The DNA for the CDR3 is TGTGCCAGCTCACCGTCCCGGGGAAACCAAGAGACCCAGTACTTC. Translation gives CASSPSRGNQETQYF.

The genes are TRBV7-3 and TRBJ1-1; 8 bases line up with TRBD1. V gave up 3 bases and J gave up 7 bases; unmatched junction bases: 1. The length of the CDR3 is 12 residues. CDR1 and CDR2 from the germline V gene are SGHTA and FQGTGA. CDR3 loop: CASSFGQGEAFF. The DNA of the CDR3 is TGTGCCAGCAGCTTCGGACAGGGTGAAGCTTTCTTT. Based on the CDR3 plus reference TRBV7-3 and TRBJ1-1, the full variable domain is GAGVSQTPSNKVTEKGKYVELRCDPISGHTALYWYRQSLGQGPEFLIYFQGTGAADDSGLPNDRFFAVRPEGSVSTLKIQRTERGDSAVYLCASSFGQGEAFFGQGTRLTVV.

The rearrangement links TRBV13 to TRBJ1-1, with a tentative D call TRBD1 (5 bases). The CDR3 runs 16 residues. V lost 5 bases, J lost 6 bases, and 22 bases lay in between. Germline CDR1 and CDR2: PRHDT and FYEKMQ (reference sequence). The CDR3 reads CASSPSGQGPVPEAFF. CDR3 nucleotides: TGTGCCAGCAGCCCTAGTGGTCAGGGTCCGGTCCCTGAAGCTTTCTTT.

V usage is TRBV9 and J usage is TRBJ1-4; 7 bases line up with TRBD1. The CDR3 is 15 amino acids. V trimming: 4 bases; J trimming: 4 bases; junction bases outside the gene matches: 7. Germline V lookup: CDR1 SGDLS, CDR2 YYNGEE. CDR3 residues: CASSRQGLNNEKLFF. Written as DNA, the CDR3 is TGTGCCAGCAGCAGACAGGGACTCAATAATGAAAAACTGTTTTTT.

The chain couples TRBV7-8 to TRBJ2-1; 12 bases agree with TRBD2. Germline loops: CDR1 SGHVS, CDR2 FQNEAQ. V was pared by 4 bases and J by 1 base, with 2 bases of the junction left unmatched. CDR3 size: 16 residues. CDR3 residues: CASSSLAGGSYNEQFF. The CDR3 nucleotides read TGTGCCAGCAGCTCCCTAGCGGGAGGGTCCTACAATGAGCAGTTCTTC. Complete variable domain (other parts from reference TRBV7-8 and TRBJ2-1): GAGVSQSPRYKVAKRGQDVALRCDPISGHVSLFWYQQALGQGPEFLTYFQNEAQLDKSGLPSDRFFAERPEGSVSTLKIQRTQQEDSAVYLCASSSLAGGSYNEQFFGPGTRLTVL.

This chain connects TRBV7-2 to TRBJ2-7, with D perhaps matching TRBD1 (8 bases). V lost 4 bases and J lost 3, with 13 bases in between. Per the germline V gene, CDR1 is SGHTA and CDR2 is FQGNSA. This CDR3 contains 14 residues. CDR3 residues: CASSYTGGDYEQYF. The CDR3 DNA is TGTGCCAGCAGCTATACAGGGGGGGACTACGAGCAGTACTTC.

V usage is TRBV19 and J usage is TRBJ2-2, with 8 bases identical to TRBD1. Trimming removed 7 bases from V and 0 bases from J; junction bases left unmatched: 7. The CDR3 sequence is 16 residues long. Germline values: CDR1 LNHDA, CDR2 SQIVND (reference sequence). The CDR3 nucleotides are TGTGCCAGTAAAAGTCCAGGGGGCCCGAACACCGGGGAGCTGTTTTTT. It specifies CASKSPGGPNTGELFF.

The rearrangement joins TRBV30 to TRBJ2-5, with a tentative D call TRBD1 (6 bases). V dropped 3 bases and J dropped 4 bases, with 21 bases sitting between them. The CDR3 runs to 16 residues. The germline V gene has CDR1 GTSNPN and CDR2 SVGIG (reference sequence). The CDR3 loop reads CAWSRRAQGWGETQYF. In nucleotides, the CDR3 is TGTGCCTGGAGCCGACGAGCACAGGGCTGGGGAGAGACCCAGTACTTC.

The chain combines TRBV28 with TRBJ1-1, with D possibly being TRBD1 (5 bases). CDR1 and CDR2 (germline): MDHEN, SYDVKM. The CDR3 spans 15 residues. The ends were cut back, 7 bases at V and 4 bases at J, with 19 bases in the middle. The CDR3 coding sequence is TGTGCCAGCACCCCCCCCCTGGGCAGGGCCACTGAAGCTTTCTTT. Translation: CASTPPLGRATEAFF.

The V call is TRBV12-5, the J call TRBJ2-3, with D unresolved. CDR1 LGHNT and CDR2 FRNRAP come from the germline V gene. V shed 1 base and J shed 2 bases, with 4 bases lying between them. The CDR3 has 13 residues. DNA for the CDR3: TGTGCTAGTGGTTTGGGGCCCACAGATACGCAGTATTTT. Translating gives CASGLGPTDTQYF.

The chain employs TRBV18 and TRBJ2-7; 10 nucleotides agree with TRBD1. J lost 4 bases, V lost 1 base, and 4 bases had no gene match. Germline loops: CDR1 KGHSH, CDR2 LQKENI. There are 15 residues in the CDR3. CDR3 in amino acids: CASSPREGQGYEQYF. In DNA form, the CDR3 reads TGTGCCAGCTCACCACGCGAGGGACAGGGGTACGAGCAGTACTTC. The variable domain in full, completed from reference TRBV18 and TRBJ2-7, reads NAGVMQNPRHLVRRRGQEARLRCSPMKGHSHVYWYRQLPEEGLKFMVYLQKENIIDESGMPKERFSAEFPKEGPSILRIQQVVRGDSAAYFCASSPREGQGYEQYFGPGTRLTVT.

The V gene is TRBV9, the J gene TRBJ2-3; tentatively, D is TRBD2 (7 bases). This CDR3 spans 16 amino acids. V lost 7 bases and J lost 1, with 19 bases in between. Germline V gene data show CDR1 as SGDLS and CDR2 as YYNGEE. The CDR3 sequence is CASGGGRGFRTDTQYF. The CDR3 DNA reads TGTGCCAGCGGAGGGGGGCGGGGGTTTCGCACAGATACGCAGTATTTT.

V usage is TRBV6-6 and J usage is TRBJ1-4, with D perhaps matching TRBD1 (6 bases). Trimming left V 6 bases short and J 8 bases short, with 16 bases between. Germline-derived CDR1 and CDR2 are MNHNY and SVGAGI (reference sequence). CDR3 size: 14 residues. The CDR3 DNA sequence: TGTGCCAGCAGCCCCGCGGGGGCAGGAGAAAAACTGTTTTTT. Its translation: CASSPAGAGEKLFF.

The J gene is TRBJ2-1, the V gene TRBV5-1, with D possibly matching TRBD1 (6 bases). Per the germline V gene, CDR1 is SGHRS and CDR2 is YFSETQ. This CDR3 has 15 amino acids. V shed 7 bases and J shed 5 bases, with 19 bases lying between them. CDR3 nucleotide sequence: TGCGCCAGCGGGCACGTTCCCGGGGACAACAATGAGCAGTTCTTC. Translation: CASGHVPGDNNEQFF.